This is a list of T cell receptor beta chains from one sample in a study of T cell clusters in autoimmune cytopenias. TCRdb reanalyzed the multiplex PCR reads and collapses them to one entry per CDR3 protein, without DNA. The data show about 5,000 distinct CDR3 sequences, and the top ten clones hold around half. The data were also submitted as part of a second study, on T cell repertoires in aging, cancer and after chemotherapy.

Sequencing was performed on peripheral blood. Source of these receptors: a human donor in good health. The CDR3 runs from the conserved cysteine through the conserved F or W. Clone size appears in some rows only: once, few, many, or a class for an expanded clone.

size	V	J	CDR3
medium-sized	TRBV12-3/TRBV12-4	TRBJ2-7	CASSQTGAVYEQYF
NA	TRBV19	TRBJ2-5	CASSIGGGGGETQYF
medium-sized	TRBV6-5	TRBJ2-2	CASRSGLGDTGELFF
NA	TRBV29-1	TRBJ2-1	CSVGLTSGTANEQFF
medium-sized	TRBV15	TRBJ2-7	CATSRGLVSSYEQYF
NA	TRBV19	TRBJ2-7	CASSAKTSGTYEQYF
NA	TRBV30	TRBJ2-7	CAWSVMGYEQYF
NA	TRBV24-1	TRBJ2-2	CATREWTGTGELFF
NA	TRBV19	TRBJ1-6	CASSASAGTGGSPLHF
NA	TRBV4-3	TRBJ2-1	CASSADRVGYYEQFF
NA	TRBV6-2/TRBV6-3	TRBJ2-2	CASSYWLGNTGELFF
NA	TRBV29-1	TRBJ2-3	CSVTNYRVNTQYF
NA	TRBV19	TRBJ2-3	CASSIRQGGTDTQYF